The 15 T cell receptor beta chains reported below all come from one sample, sequenced in a study of T cells in localized non-small cell lung cancer. The method was immunoSEQ multiplex PCR; TCRdb's version includes in-frame clones alone and lacks a portion of them. The table shows 13,000 to 15,000 clones, with around nine tenths occurring only once. The sequences come from peripheral blood mononuclear cells, collected before any cancer treatment. The receptors originated from a man between 35 and 75 years old with stage III lung adenocarcinoma.

This chain links TRBV19 with TRBJ2-1; 7 bases agree with TRBD2. The CDR3 is 15 residues long. Trimming cost V 3 bases and J 4 bases; bases outside gene matches: 6. Germline CDR1 is LNHDA and CDR2 is SQIVND (reference sequence). The CDR3 DNA reads TGTGCCAGTAGTATCGGGGGGAACTCTTACAATGAGCAGTTCTTC. Translating it yields CASSIGGNSYNEQFF.

This clone was recorded once. The V gene is TRBV5-1, the J gene TRBJ1-5; the D is unclear. The germline V gene has CDR1 SGHRS and CDR2 YFSETQ. Trimming removed 4 bases from V and 4 bases from J, with 12 bases in between. The CDR3 runs 14 residues. Here the CDR3 reads CASSPGSDNQPQHF. The DNA of the CDR3 is TGCGCCAGCAGCCCAGGAAGTGATAATCAGCCCCAGCATTTT. The entire variable domain, with the rest obtained from reference TRBV5-1 and TRBJ1-5, is as follows: KAGVTQTPRYLIKTRGQQVTLSCSPISGHRSVSWYQQTPGQGLQFLFEYFSETQRNKGNFPGRFSGRQFSNSRSEMNVSTLELGDSALYLCASSPGSDNQPQHFGDGTRLSIL.

The rearrangement joins TRBV28 to TRBJ2-1; 8 bases match TRBD2. V gave up 3 bases and J gave up 0 bases; unmatched junction bases: 4. The CDR3 sequence is 16 residues long. Per the germline V gene, CDR1 is MDHEN and CDR2 is SYDVKM. CDR3 in DNA: TGTGCCAGCAGTTTGAGCGGGAGTTTCTCCTACAATGAGCAGTTCTTC. It codes for CASSLSGSFSYNEQFF.

The chain employs TRBV28 and TRBJ1-2; tentative D call: TRBD1 (6 bases). The CDR3 sequence is 13 residues long. Looked up from germline, CDR1 is MDHEN and CDR2 is SYDVKM. V lost 6 bases, J lost 4 bases, and 12 bases lay in between. CDR3 amino acids: CASRPGGSYGYTF. CDR3 DNA sequence: TGTGCCAGCAGACCCGGGGGCAGCTATGGCTACACCTTC.

The chain carries TRBV5-5 and TRBJ2-1; 12 bases fit TRBD2. The CDR3 covers 18 residues. CDR1 is SGHKS, CDR2 YYEKEE, per germline (reference sequence). The V gene end was trimmed by 6 bases and the J gene end by 3 bases; junction bases not matched to a gene: 13. DNA of the CDR3: TGTGCCAGCACCATGGGGCTAGCGGGAGGGCTGGGCTACAATGAGCAGTTCTTC. It yields the protein CASTMGLAGGLGYNEQFF.

The chain recombines TRBV7-9 with TRBJ1-5; D ambiguous. V lost 4 bases, J lost 10 bases, and 14 bases lay in between. This CDR3 contains 13 residues. Per germline, CDR1 SEHNR and CDR2 FQNEAQ (reference sequence). The CDR3 region has the DNA TGTGCCAGCAGCTATAGTCAATTTCAACCCCAGCATTTT. It translates to CASSYSQFQPQHF.

This chain links TRBV6-1 with TRBJ1-6; 8 bases match TRBD1. The CDR3 is made up of 15 amino acids. After removal of 6 bases from V and 6 bases from J, the junction contained 7 bases not matched to a gene. Germline V gene lookup returns CDR1 MNHNS and CDR2 SASEGT. CDR3 sequence reads: CASSYRDRSNSPLHF. The CDR3 nucleotides are TGTGCCAGCAGCTACCGGGACAGGAGTAATTCACCCCTCCACTTT.

The chain has TRBV7-9 and TRBJ2-2, with TRBD2 as a possible D gene (6 bases). Trimming shortened V by 5 bases and J by 5 bases, and 12 bases separated the two germline ends. This CDR3 spans 14 amino acids. Germline V CDR1 and CDR2: SEHNR, FQNEAQ (reference sequence). CDR3 in amino acids: CASSQRGRTGELFF. In nucleotides, the CDR3 is TGTGCCAGCAGCCAACGGGGGAGAACCGGGGAGCTGTTTTTT.

This chain uses TRBV30 with TRBJ1-2, with a tentative D call TRBD1 (6 bases). The germline V and J ends were trimmed by 3 bases and 4 bases, with 12 bases remaining between them. Germline-derived CDR1 and CDR2 are GTSNPN and SVGIG (reference sequence). The CDR3 loop spans 13 amino acids. The CDR3 reads CAWREQGGYGYTF. The DNA of the CDR3 is TGTGCCTGGAGGGAACAGGGCGGCTATGGCTACACCTTC.

The chain has TRBV6-5 and TRBJ1-4; 10 nucleotides agree with TRBD1. V lost 6 bases and J lost 8; bases outside the gene matches: 6. The CDR3 runs to 14 residues. Germline CDR1 MNHEY, CDR2 SVGAGI. The CDR3 coding sequence is TGTGCCAGCAGGACCCGGGACAGGGGCGAAAAACTGTTTTTT. This translates into CASRTRDRGEKLFF.

The chain has TRBV9 and TRBJ2-1, with 9 bases fitting TRBD2. CDR1 SGDLS and CDR2 YYNGEE come from the germline V gene. The CDR3 consists of 16 residues. Losses at the gene ends were 0 bases for V and 7 bases for J; bases not matched to a gene: 8. The CDR3 nucleotides are TGTGCCAGCAGCGTAGGGCTAGCGGGAATGAGAAATGAGCAGTTCTTC. Its protein is CASSVGLAGMRNEQFF.

The V gene is TRBV10-3, the J gene TRBJ2-3; perhaps TRBD2 as D (5 bases). Germline V gene data show CDR1 as ENHRY and CDR2 as SYGVKD. CDR3 size: 17 residues. Deletions cut 0 bases from V and 0 bases from J, with 13 bases between. This CDR3 reads CAISESKWSGSTDTQYF. The CDR3 DNA reads TGTGCCATCAGTGAGTCGAAATGGAGCGGAAGCACAGATACGCAGTATTTT.

This clone turned up a few times. This chain connects TRBV19 to TRBJ2-6; D remains unclear. Germline-derived CDR1 and CDR2 are LNHDA and SQIVND (reference sequence). V was clipped by 7 bases and J by 0 bases, with 13 bases between them. This CDR3 is 16 amino acids long. The CDR3 sequence is CASNRPLVSGANVLTF. In DNA, the CDR3 is TGTGCCAGTAACAGACCCCTGGTCTCTGGGGCCAACGTCCTGACTTTC.

In its sample, this clone was seen once. The V call is TRBV5-1, the J call TRBJ2-1; D gene ambiguous. Trimming pared 1 base from V and 3 bases from J, leaving 11 bases between. The CDR3 totals 15 residues. The germline gives CDR1 SGHRS, CDR2 YFSETQ. In nucleotides, the CDR3 is TGCGCCAGCAGCTTGAGCATACAGAGCTACAATGAGCAGTTCTTC. This gives the protein CASSLSIQSYNEQFF.

The V gene is TRBV5-4, the J gene TRBJ2-1; 14 bases align to TRBD2. Germline-derived CDR1 and CDR2 are SGHNT and YYREEE (reference sequence). The CDR3 consists of 15 residues. V shed 3 bases, J shed 7 bases, and the junction held 3 bases outside the gene matches. The CDR3 here is CASSWGTSGRNEQFF. The CDR3 region has the DNA TGTGCCAGCAGCTGGGGGACTAGCGGGAGAAATGAGCAGTTCTTC. Full variable domain (remainder filled in from reference TRBV5-4 and TRBJ2-1): ETGVTQSPTHLIKTRGQQVTLRCSSQSGHNTVSWYQQALGQGPQFIFQYYREEENGRGNFPPRFSGLQFPNYSSELNVNALELDDSALYLCASSWGTSGRNEQFFGPGTRLTVL.